This T cell receptor (beta chain) was sequenced during a study of shared clonotypes between healthy human individuals. Study outcomes and limitations: Measured sharing among donors was expected to vary with sequencing depth.

As for this clone: Its specificity is unknown.

A deep-level run was used for the assay. Only in-frame clones appear in the TCRdb table, and some are missing; sequencing was by immunoSEQ multiplex PCR. The table shows hundreds of thousands of clones, with 70% to 80% occurring only once. Unmatched junction bases numbered 6, after V lost 6 bases and J lost 6 bases. Germline loops: CDR1 SGHKS, CDR2 YYEKEE (reference sequence). The CDR3 has 14 residues. V gene TRBV5-5 combines with J gene TRBJ1-4; 9 bases agree with TRBD1. The sequence was obtained from a woman aged 40 to 50 in good health. Some clones in this sample may be carry-over from other donors' samples. Material: PBMCs. The CDR3 nucleotides are TGTGCCAGCACCACGACAGGGGGTTATGAAAAACTGTTTTTT. It is translated as CASTTTGGYEKLFF.